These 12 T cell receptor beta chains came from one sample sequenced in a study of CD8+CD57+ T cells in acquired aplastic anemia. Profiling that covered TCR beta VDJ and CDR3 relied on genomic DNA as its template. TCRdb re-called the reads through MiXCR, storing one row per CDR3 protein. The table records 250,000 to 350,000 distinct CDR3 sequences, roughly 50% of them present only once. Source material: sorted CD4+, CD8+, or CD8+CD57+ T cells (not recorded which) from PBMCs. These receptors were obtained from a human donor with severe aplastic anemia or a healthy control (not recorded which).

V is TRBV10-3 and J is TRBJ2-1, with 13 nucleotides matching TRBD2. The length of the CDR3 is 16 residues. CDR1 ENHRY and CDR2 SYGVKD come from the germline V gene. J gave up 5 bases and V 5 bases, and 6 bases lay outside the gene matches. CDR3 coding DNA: TGTGCCATCAGTACTAGCGGGGGGGCTGGCGACAATGAGCAGTTCTTC. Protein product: CAISTSGGAGDNEQFF.

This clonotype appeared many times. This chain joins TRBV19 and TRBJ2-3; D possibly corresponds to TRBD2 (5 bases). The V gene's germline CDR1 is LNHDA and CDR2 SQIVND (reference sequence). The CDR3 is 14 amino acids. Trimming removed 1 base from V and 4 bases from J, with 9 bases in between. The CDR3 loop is CASSIASSADTQYF. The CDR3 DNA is TGTGCCAGTAGTATAGCTAGTAGCGCAGATACGCAGTATTTT.

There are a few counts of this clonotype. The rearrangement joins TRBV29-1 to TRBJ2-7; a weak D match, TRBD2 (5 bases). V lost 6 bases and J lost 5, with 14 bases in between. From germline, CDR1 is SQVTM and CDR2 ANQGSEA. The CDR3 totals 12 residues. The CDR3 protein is CSVEDGVHEQYF. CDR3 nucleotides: TGCAGCGTGGAGGACGGGGTCCACGAGCAGTACTTC.

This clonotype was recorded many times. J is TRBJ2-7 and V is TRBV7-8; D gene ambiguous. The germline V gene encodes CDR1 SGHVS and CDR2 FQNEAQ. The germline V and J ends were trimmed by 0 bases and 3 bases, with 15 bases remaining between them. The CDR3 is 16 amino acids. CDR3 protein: CASSLAFGRSSYEQYF. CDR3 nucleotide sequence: TGTGCCAGCAGCTTAGCTTTTGGACGGTCAAGCTACGAGCAGTACTTC.

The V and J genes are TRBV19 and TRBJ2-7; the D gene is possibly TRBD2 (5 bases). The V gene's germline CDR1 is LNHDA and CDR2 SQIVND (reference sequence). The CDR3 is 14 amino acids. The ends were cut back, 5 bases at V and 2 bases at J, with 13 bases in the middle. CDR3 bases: TGTGCCAGTAGTTCCCGTTCGGGAACCTACGAGCAGTACTTC. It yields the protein CASSSRSGTYEQYF.

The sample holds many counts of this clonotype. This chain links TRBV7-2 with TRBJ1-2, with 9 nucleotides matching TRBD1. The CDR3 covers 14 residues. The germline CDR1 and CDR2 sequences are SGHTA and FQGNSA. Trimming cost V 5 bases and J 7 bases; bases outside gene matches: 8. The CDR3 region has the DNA TGTGCCAGCAGCCGGGACAGGGAAAGTTCTGGCTACACCTTC. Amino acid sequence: CASSRDRESSGYTF.

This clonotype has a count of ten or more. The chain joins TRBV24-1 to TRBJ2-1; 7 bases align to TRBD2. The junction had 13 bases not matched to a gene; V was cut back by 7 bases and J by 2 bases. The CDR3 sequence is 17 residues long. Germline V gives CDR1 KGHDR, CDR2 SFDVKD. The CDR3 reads CATSNHRGVWTYNEQFF. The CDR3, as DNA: TGTGCCACCAGCAACCATCGGGGGGTATGGACCTACAATGAGCAGTTCTTC.

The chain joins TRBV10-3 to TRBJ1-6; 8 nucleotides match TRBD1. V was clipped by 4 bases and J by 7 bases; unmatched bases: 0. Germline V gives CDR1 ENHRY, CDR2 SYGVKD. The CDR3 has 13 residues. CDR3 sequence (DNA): TGTGCCATCAGTGGGACAGGGAATTCACCCCTCCACTTT. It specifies CAISGTGNSPLHF.

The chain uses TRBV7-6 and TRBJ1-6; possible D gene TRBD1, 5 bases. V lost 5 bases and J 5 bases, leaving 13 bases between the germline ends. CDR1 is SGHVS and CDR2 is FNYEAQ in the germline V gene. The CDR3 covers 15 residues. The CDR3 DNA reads TGTGCCAGCAGCCGTGTGACAGCAAATAATTCACCCCTCCACTTT. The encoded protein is CASSRVTANNSPLHF.

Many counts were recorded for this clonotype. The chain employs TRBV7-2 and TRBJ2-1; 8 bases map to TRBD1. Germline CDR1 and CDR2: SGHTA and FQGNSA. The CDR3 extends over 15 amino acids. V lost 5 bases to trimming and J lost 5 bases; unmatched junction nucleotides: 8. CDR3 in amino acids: CASSPQGVGDNEQFF. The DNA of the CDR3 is TGTGCCAGCAGCCCACAGGGGGTGGGGGACAATGAGCAGTTCTTC.

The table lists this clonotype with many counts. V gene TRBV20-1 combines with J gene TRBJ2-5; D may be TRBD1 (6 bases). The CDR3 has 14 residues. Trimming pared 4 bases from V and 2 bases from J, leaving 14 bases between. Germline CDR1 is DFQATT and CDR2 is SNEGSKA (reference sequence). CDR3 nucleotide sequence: TGCAGTGCTACCTCTGGGACAAATCAAGAGACCCAGTACTTC. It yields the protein CSATSGTNQETQYF.

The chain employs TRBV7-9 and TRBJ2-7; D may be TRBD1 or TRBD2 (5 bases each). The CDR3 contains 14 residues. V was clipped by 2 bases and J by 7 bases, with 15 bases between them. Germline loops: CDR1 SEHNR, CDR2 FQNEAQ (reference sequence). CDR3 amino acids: CASSLKWGPGEQYF. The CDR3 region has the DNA TGTGCCAGCAGCTTAAAATGGGGACCGGGGGAGCAGTACTTC.